These 22 T cell receptor beta chains were all obtained from the same sample, sequenced in a study of T cell responses to AZD1222 COVID-19 vaccine. The method was immunoSEQ multiplex PCR; TCRdb's version includes in-frame clones alone and lacks a portion of them. The sample has over 120,000 clones, over 85% seen once; the top ten hold over 1.5%. This sample comprised peripheral blood, obtained on day 0 of AZD1222 vaccination. These receptors all stem from an adult in good health.

The chain recombines TRBV25-1 with TRBJ2-7, with 9 bases that match TRBD1. Germline CDR1 MGHDK, CDR2 SYGVNS. The CDR3 extends over 18 amino acids. The junction had 18 bases not matched to a gene; V was cut back by 6 bases and J by 3 bases. This CDR3 reads CASSSRGQGNGLVYEQYF. The CDR3 region has the DNA TGTGCCAGCAGCTCTAGGGGACAGGGAAATGGGCTGGTCTACGAGCAGTACTTC.

V and J are TRBV2 and TRBJ2-1; no firm D call. Looked up from germline, CDR1 is SNHLY and CDR2 is FYNNEI. Trimming stripped 11 bases from V and 5 bases from J, with 7 bases between. This CDR3 is 10 amino acids long. The CDR3 DNA reads TGTGCCTACCGAGACAATGAGCAGTTCTTC. Amino acids: CAYRDNEQFF.

The rearrangement joins TRBV6-1 to TRBJ2-1; D ambiguous. V was cut by 3 bases and J by 0 bases, with 15 bases left in between. The CDR3 consists of 17 residues. The germline V gene encodes CDR1 MNHNS and CDR2 SASEGT. Here the CDR3 DNA reads TGTGCCAGCAGTGACCGAGCCGGAGCCCTCTCCTACAATGAGCAGTTCTTC. As protein: CASSDRAGALSYNEQFF.

In its sample, this clone was seen once. The V gene is TRBV4-1, the J gene TRBJ1-2; TRBD1 matches 7 bases. The V segment lost 4 bases and the J segment 7 bases; nucleotides outside the gene matches: 21. Per the germline V gene, CDR1 is MGHRA and CDR2 is YSYEKL. This CDR3 is 18 amino acids long. DNA of the CDR3: TGCGCCAGCAGCCGCATCGAGGGTAGGGGGCAGGGCTTCGCTGGCTACACCTTC. Protein sequence: CASSRIEGRGQGFAGYTF.

V and J are TRBV18 and TRBJ2-3; D unclear. The CDR3 has 14 amino acids. V dropped 8 bases and J dropped 1 base, with 13 bases sitting between them. Per the germline V gene, CDR1 is KGHSH and CDR2 is LQKENI. CDR3 region: CASASGWGTDTQYF. The DNA of the CDR3 is TGTGCCAGCGCGAGTGGTTGGGGCACAGATACGCAGTATTTT.

The chain combines TRBV4-2 with TRBJ2-2; 7 bases are shared with TRBD2. The CDR3 spans 15 residues. CDR1 and CDR2 (germline): LGHNA, YNFKEQ. V lost 1 base and J lost 8; bases outside the gene matches: 7. CDR3 in amino acids: CASSQGEGEQGELFF. The CDR3 DNA is TGTGCCAGCAGCCAAGGGGAGGGAGAACAAGGGGAGCTGTTTTTT.

This chain connects TRBV19 to TRBJ2-3; D assignment may be TRBD1 or TRBD2 (5 bases each). The CDR3 is made up of 16 amino acids. Trimming cost V 4 bases and J 0 bases, with 14 bases left between them. CDR1 LNHDA and CDR2 SQIVND come from the germline V gene (reference sequence). The CDR3 bases are TGTGCCAGTAGTACCCTAGCCGGGGCCAGCACAGATACGCAGTATTTT. It translates to CASSTLAGASTDTQYF.

This chain links TRBV25-1 with TRBJ1-3, with 8 bases matching TRBD1. The CDR3 runs to 15 residues. CDR1 MGHDK and CDR2 SYGVNS come from the germline V gene. The trim removed 3 bases at V and 0 bases at J, leaving 1 base unmatched. CDR3 in amino acids: CASSETGVSGNTIYF. CDR3 nucleotide sequence: TGTGCCAGCAGTGAGACAGGGGTCTCTGGAAACACCATATATTTT. The variable domain in full, with the rest retrieved from reference TRBV25-1 and TRBJ1-3, is EADIYQTPRYLVIGTGKKITLECSQTMGHDKMYWYQQDPGMELHLIHYSYGVNSTEKGDLSSESTVSRIRTEHFPLTLESARPSHTSQYLCASSETGVSGNTIYFGEGSWLTVV.

This clone was seen just once. The rearrangement uses TRBV28 and TRBJ2-3; D unresolved. Trimming cost V 5 bases and J 8 bases, with 14 bases left between them. The CDR3 runs 13 residues. Per germline, CDR1 MDHEN and CDR2 SYDVKM. The CDR3 reads CASSPAPLGTQYF. CDR3 in DNA: TGTGCCAGCAGTCCCGCCCCTCTGGGTACGCAGTATTTT.

The rearrangement uses TRBV4-1 and TRBJ1-4; perhaps TRBD1 as D (5 bases). This CDR3 is 16 amino acids long. Germline CDR1 MGHRA, CDR2 YSYEKL. Between the trimmed V and J ends, which lost 4 bases and 1 base, there was a span of 13 bases. CDR3 in DNA: TGCGCCAGCAGCCTCGGGACCGCGAAAACTAATGAAAAACTGTTTTTT. It specifies CASSLGTAKTNEKLFF.

The chain carries TRBV6-1 and TRBJ2-7; D may be TRBD1 (6 bases). The CDR3 totals 14 residues. The ends were cut back, 3 bases at V and 0 bases at J, with 9 bases in the middle. The germline gives CDR1 MNHNS, CDR2 SASEGT. CDR3 bases: TGTGCCAGCAGTGACCGGGACAACTCCTACGAGCAGTACTTC. It yields the protein CASSDRDNSYEQYF.

The rearrangement uses TRBV5-6 and TRBJ1-2; D may be TRBD1 (5 bases). Germline CDR1 reads SGHDT; CDR2 reads YYEEEE. The length of the CDR3 is 16 residues. V shed 2 bases and J shed 6 bases, with 20 bases lying between them. CDR3 region: CASSFPSTGVEDGYTF. CDR3 bases: TGTGCCAGCAGCTTCCCGTCAACGGGGGTTGAGGATGGCTACACCTTC.

The chain joins TRBV30 to TRBJ1-6, with 8 bases identical to TRBD1. The junction had 9 bases not matched to a gene; V was cut back by 6 bases and J by 5 bases. Germline V gene data show CDR1 as GTSNPN and CDR2 as SVGIG (reference sequence). This CDR3 is built from 15 residues. The CDR3 protein is CACSSGTGHNSPLHF. The CDR3 nucleotides are TGTGCCTGTAGCTCCGGGACAGGCCATAATTCACCCCTCCACTTT.

The chain joins TRBV6-1 to TRBJ1-1; no clear D. From germline, CDR1 is MNHNS and CDR2 SASEGT. CDR3 size: 14 residues. Trimming shortened V by 2 bases and J by 2 bases, and 9 bases separated the two germline ends. The CDR3 protein is CASSETQLNTEAFF. DNA of the CDR3: TGTGCCAGCAGTGAAACACAGCTTAACACTGAAGCTTTCTTT.

This chain uses TRBV19 with TRBJ2-7; D not certain. Germline CDR1 reads LNHDA; CDR2 reads SQIVND (reference sequence). Trimming stripped 1 base from V and 2 bases from J, with 12 bases between. CDR3 size: 15 residues. The DNA for the CDR3 is TGTGCCAGTAGTATAGGAGACTTCCGGCCCTACGAGCAGTACTTC. Translated, it gives CASSIGDFRPYEQYF.

This rearrangement joins TRBV30 to TRBJ2-7, with D hard to call. The germline V gene has CDR1 GTSNPN and CDR2 SVGIG (reference sequence). The CDR3 has 16 residues. V was cut by 4 bases and J by 0 bases, with 19 bases left in between. CDR3: CAWTSRVGSSSYEQYF. Written as DNA, the CDR3 is TGTGCCTGGACCTCTAGAGTCGGCTCGAGCTCCTACGAGCAGTACTTC. Full variable domain (rest looked up from reference TRBV30 and TRBJ2-7): SQTIHQWPATLVQPVGSPLSLECTVEGTSNPNLYWYRQAAGRGLQLLFYSVGIGQISSEVPQNLSASRPQDRQFILSSKKLLLSDSGFYLCAWTSRVGSSSYEQYFGPGTRLTVT.

This clone came up once. CDR3 coding DNA: TGCGCCAGCAGTCAATCTGGGGACAGGGGCTCCTACGAGCAGTACTTC. It codes for CASSQSGDRGSYEQYF. V and J are TRBV23-1 and TRBJ2-7; 10 nucleotides align to TRBD1. TRBV23-1 is recorded as an ORF, its role being uncertain. This CDR3 is 16 amino acids long. V lost 0 bases, J lost 0 bases, and 2 bases stayed unmatched.

V gene TRBV7-9 combines with J gene TRBJ2-1; 11 bases align to TRBD1. Germline CDR1 is SEHNR and CDR2 is FQNEAQ (reference sequence). V gave up 5 bases and J gave up 4 bases; unmatched junction bases: 10. This CDR3 is built from 17 residues. CDR3: CASSPRTGQGAYNEQFF. In DNA, the CDR3 is TGTGCCAGCAGCCCACGTACCGGACAGGGGGCGTACAATGAGCAGTTCTTC.

The rearrangement links TRBV27 to TRBJ2-7; perhaps TRBD1 as D (6 bases). V was clipped by 0 bases and J by 7 bases, with 16 bases between them. The CDR3 runs 15 residues. Germline V lookup: CDR1 MNHEY, CDR2 SMNVEV (reference sequence). The CDR3 nucleotides are TGTGCCAGCAGTTTATCGTCAGGGGCCCCTCAGGAGCAGTACTTC. The encoded protein is CASSLSSGAPQEQYF.

The table lists this clone with a count of one. The V gene is TRBV12-3 or TRBV12-4, the J gene TRBJ1-2, with D unclear. Trimming took off 3 bases at V and 3 bases at J, with 8 bases between the two ends. This CDR3 contains 13 residues. DNA for the CDR3: TGTGCCAGCAGTTTTAGAGGGTACTATGGCTACACCTTC. This sequence encodes CASSFRGYYGYTF.

This clone was seen just once. The rearrangement uses TRBV5-5 and TRBJ1-1; D is undetermined. Germline values: CDR1 SGHKS, CDR2 YYEKEE (reference sequence). Trimming removed 5 bases from V and 3 bases from J, with 5 bases in between. The CDR3 runs to 11 residues. The CDR3 bases are TGTGCCAGCAGTTTTTACACTGAAGCTTTCTTT. Protein: CASSFYTEAFF. Combining the CDR3 with reference TRBV5-5 and TRBJ1-1 gives the whole variable domain DAGVTQSPTHLIKTRGQQVTLRCSPISGHKSVSWYQQVLGQGPQFIFQYYEKEERGRGNFPDRFSARQFPNYSSELNVNALLLGDSALYLCASSFYTEAFFGQGTRLTVV.

The chain links TRBV10-3 to TRBJ2-2, with D possibly being TRBD2 (6 bases). Trimming cost V 9 bases and J 6 bases, with 17 bases left between them. The germline V gene has CDR1 ENHRY and CDR2 SYGVKD. CDR3 size: 14 residues. The CDR3 nucleotides read TGTGCCATTTCCCGCCGGGAGAGCTCCGGGGAGCTGTTTTTT. It codes for CAISRRESSGELFF.